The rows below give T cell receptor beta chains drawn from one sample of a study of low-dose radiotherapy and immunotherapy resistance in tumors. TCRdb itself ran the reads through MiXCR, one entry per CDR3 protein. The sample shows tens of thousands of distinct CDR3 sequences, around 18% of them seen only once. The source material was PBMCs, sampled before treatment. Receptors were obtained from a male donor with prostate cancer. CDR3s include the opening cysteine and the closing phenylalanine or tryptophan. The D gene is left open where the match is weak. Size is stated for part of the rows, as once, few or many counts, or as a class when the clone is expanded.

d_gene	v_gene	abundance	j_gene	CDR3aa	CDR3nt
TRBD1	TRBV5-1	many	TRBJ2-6	CASHTGQVHSGANVLTF	TGCGCCAGCCACACGGGACAGGTTCACTCTGGGGCCAACGTCCTGACTTTC
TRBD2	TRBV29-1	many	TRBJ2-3	CSVVVPLAGYADTQYF	TGCAGCGTTGTGGTACCCCTAGCGGGATATGCAGATACGCAGTATTTT
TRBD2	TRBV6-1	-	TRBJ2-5	CASSHGTSTQETQYF	TGTGCCAGCAGTCACGGGACTAGCACTCAAGAGACCCAGTACTTC
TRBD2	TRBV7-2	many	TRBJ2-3	CASSLTGGFLGTQYF	TGTGCCAGCAGCTTAACGGGGGGGTTCCTTGGCACGCAGTATTTT
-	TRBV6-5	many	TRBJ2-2	CASSYLSWSGELFF	TGTGCCAGCAGTTATCTTTCCTGGAGCGGGGAGCTGTTTTTT
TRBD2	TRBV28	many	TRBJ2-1	CASRSVTKELAGEFYEQFF	TGTGCCAGCCGGTCGGTGACCAAAGAACTAGCGGGAGAATTCTATGAGCAGTTCTTC
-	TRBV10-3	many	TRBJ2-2	CAISDRGKATGELFF	TGTGCCATCAGTGACCGGGGGAAAGCCACCGGGGAGCTGTTTTTT
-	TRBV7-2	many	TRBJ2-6	CASSSARGGANVLTF	TGTGCCAGCAGCTCCGCGCGGGGTGGGGCCAACGTCCTGACTTTC
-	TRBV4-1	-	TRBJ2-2	CASSQETRGLTGELFFF	-
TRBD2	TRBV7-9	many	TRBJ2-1	CASVSMSGRASYNEQFF	TGTGCCAGCGTCAGCATGAGCGGGAGGGCTTCGTACAATGAGCAGTTCTTC
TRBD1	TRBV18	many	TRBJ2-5	CASSPTTGYQETQYF	TGTGCCAGCTCACCTACGACAGGGTACCAAGAGACCCAGTACTTC
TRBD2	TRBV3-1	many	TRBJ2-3	CASGSGGESTDTQYF	TGTGCCAGCGGCAGCGGGGGGGAAAGCACAGATACGCAGTATTTT
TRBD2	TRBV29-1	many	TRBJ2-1	CSVEDGGRTLSSYNEQFF	TGCAGCGTTGAAGATGGCGGGAGGACTTTGAGCTCCTACAATGAGCAGTTCTTC
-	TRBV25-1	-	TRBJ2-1	CARSELGGRYNEQFF	TGTGCCCGCAGTGAACTGGGGGGCCGTTACAATGAGCAGTTCTTC
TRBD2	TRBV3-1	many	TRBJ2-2	CASSRGLELTGELFF	TGTGCCAGCAGCCGGGGACTAGAGTTGACCGGGGAGCTGTTTTTT
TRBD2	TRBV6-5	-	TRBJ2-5	CASRPGTSGSTKRLWTQYF	TGTGCCAGCAGACCCGGGACTAGCGGGAGTACTAAGAGGCTGTGGACCCAGTACTTC
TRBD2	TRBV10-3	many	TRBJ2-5	CAISESGGAETQYF	TGTGCCATCAGTGAGTCGGGAGGGGCGGAGACCCAGTACTTC
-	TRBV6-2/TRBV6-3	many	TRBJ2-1	CASSYLAEVGGRWNEQFF	TGTGCCAGCAGTTATCTGGCCGAGGTCGGGGGGCGCTGGAATGAGCAGTTCTTC
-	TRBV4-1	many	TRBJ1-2	CASSQEFPGGDGYTF	TGCGCCAGCAGCCAGGAATTTCCGGGAGGAGATGGCTACACCTTC
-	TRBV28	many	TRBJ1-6	CASSLLDSPLHF	TGTGCCAGCAGTTTATTGGATTCACCCCTCCACTTT
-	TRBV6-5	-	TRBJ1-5	CASSSQRHSNQPQHF	TGTGCCAGCAGTTCCCAGCGCCATAGCAATCAGCCCCAGCATTTT
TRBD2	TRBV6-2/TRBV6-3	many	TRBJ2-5	CASTELAGVVGTQYF	TGTGCCAGCACCGAACTAGCGGGGGTCGTTGGGACCCAGTACTTC
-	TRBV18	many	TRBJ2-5	CASSPSSQETQYF	TGTGCCAGCTCACCCTCGAGTCAAGAGACCCAGTACTTC
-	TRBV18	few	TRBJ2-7	CASSPTDHEQYF	TGTGCCAGCTCACCGACCGACCACGAGCAGTACTTC
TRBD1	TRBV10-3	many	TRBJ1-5	CAISDDRGNQPQHF	TGTGCCATCAGTGACGACAGGGGCAATCAGCCCCAGCATTTT
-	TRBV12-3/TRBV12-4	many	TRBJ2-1	CASSLDSGMDEQFF	TGTGCCAGCAGTTTGGACAGTGGGATGGATGAGCAGTTCTTC
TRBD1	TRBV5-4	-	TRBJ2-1	CASSLGQGAWNEQFF	TGTGCCAGCAGCCTAGGACAGGGGGCTTGGAATGAGCAGTTCTTC
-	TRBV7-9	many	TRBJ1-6	CASSFRDGDSPLHF	TGTGCCAGCAGCTTCCGGGACGGAGATTCACCCCTCCACTTT
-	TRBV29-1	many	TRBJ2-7	CSVGAYSYEQYF	TGCAGCGTTGGTGCATACTCCTACGAGCAGTACTTC
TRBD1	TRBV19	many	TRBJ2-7	CASSKPDVQGAGQYF	TGTGCCAGTAGTAAGCCGGACGTACAGGGGGCCGGACAGTACTTC
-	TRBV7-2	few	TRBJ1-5	CASSYFGESNQPQHF	TGTGCCAGCAGCTACTTCGGGGAAAGCAATCAGCCCCAGCATTTT
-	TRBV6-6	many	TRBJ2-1	CASSYSRSNEQFF	TGTGCCAGCAGTTACTCAAGAAGCAATGAGCAGTTCTTC
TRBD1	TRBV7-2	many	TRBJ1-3	CASSLGPDRVGNTIYF	TGTGCCAGCAGCTTAGGGCCAGACAGGGTTGGAAACACCATATATTTT
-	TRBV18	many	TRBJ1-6	CASSPDVGDNSPLHF	TGTGCCAGCTCACCGGACGTAGGGGATAATTCACCCCTCCACTTT
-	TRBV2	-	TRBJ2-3	CASTAGSTDTQYF	TGTGCCAGCACTGCGGGGAGCACAGATACGCAGTATTTT
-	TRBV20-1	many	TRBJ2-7	CSARRFTYEQYF	TGCAGTGCTAGGAGGTTCACCTACGAGCAGTACTTC
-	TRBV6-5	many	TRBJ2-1	CASSFPSGRGGYEQFF	TGTGCCAGCAGTTTCCCATCAGGACGTGGGGGGTATGAGCAGTTCTTC
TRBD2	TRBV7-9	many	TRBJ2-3	CASSLAGATDTQYF	TGTGCCAGCAGCTTGGCGGGAGCCACAGATACGCAGTATTTT
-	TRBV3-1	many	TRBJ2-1	CASSQGLPHYNEQFF	TGTGCCAGCAGCCAAGGACTGCCACATTACAATGAGCAGTTCTTC
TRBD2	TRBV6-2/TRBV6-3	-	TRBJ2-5	CATEEAGAGETQYF	TGTGCCACCGAGGAAGCGGGAGCGGGGGAGACCCAGTACTTC
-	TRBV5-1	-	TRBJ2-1	CANSLQALVYNEQFF	TGCGCCAACAGCCTTCAAGCGTTGGTCTACAATGAACAGTTCTTC
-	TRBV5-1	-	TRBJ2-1	CASSVTGSKGDEQFF	TGCGCCAGCAGCGTAACCGGGAGTAAGGGGGATGAGCAGTTCTTC
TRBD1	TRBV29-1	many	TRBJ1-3	CSVDRGDTIYF	TGCAGCGTTGACAGGGGGGACACCATATATTTT
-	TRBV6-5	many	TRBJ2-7	CASSYSGRWGVYEQYF	TGTGCCAGCAGTTACTCTGGGAGGTGGGGCGTGTACGAGCAGTACTTC
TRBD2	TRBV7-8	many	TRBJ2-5	CASSLEGLAFGETQYF	TGTGCCAGCAGCTTAGAAGGACTAGCGTTCGGAGAGACCCAGTACTTC
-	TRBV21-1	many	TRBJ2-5	CASRNPTESFYF	TGTGCCAGCAGAAACCCGACAGAATCCTTTTACTTC
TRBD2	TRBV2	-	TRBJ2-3	CASRVKTSEYTQYF	TGTGCCAGCAGGGTCAAGACTAGCGAGTATACGCAGTATTTT
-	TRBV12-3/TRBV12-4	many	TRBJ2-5	CASSFRGGETQYF	TGTGCCAGCAGTTTCAGGGGCGGTGAGACCCAGTACTTC
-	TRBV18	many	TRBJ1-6	CASSPTGSYNSPLHF	TGTGCCAGCTCACCTACAGGAAGTTATAATTCACCCCTCCACTTT
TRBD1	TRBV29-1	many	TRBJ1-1	CSVDGGQGADTEAFF	TGCAGCGTTGACGGTGGACAGGGGGCGGACACTGAAGCTTTCTTT
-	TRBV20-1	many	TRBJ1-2	CSASEAYYGYTF	TGCAGTGCTAGCGAGGCATACTATGGCTACACCTTC
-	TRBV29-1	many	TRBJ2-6	CSVAASGRGGAGANVLTF	TGCAGCGTTGCCGCCTCGGGGAGGGGGGGGGCTGGGGCCAACGTCCTGACTTTC
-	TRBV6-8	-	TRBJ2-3	CASSYSLTGRTDTQYF	TGTGCCAGCAGTTACTCGTTAACGGGACGGACAGATACGCAGTATTTT